Below are 8 T cell receptor beta chains sequenced from a single sample in a study of cytomegalovirus exposure and HLA in healthy donors. PCR was performed using 60 Vbeta and 13 Jbeta primers. TCRdb's copy holds only in-frame clones and misses some; the assay was immunoSEQ multiplex PCR. Recorded for this sample: 180,000 or so clones. Sequenced: PBMCs. These receptor sequences come from a boy aged 10-17 years in good health and CMV-seronegative.

The V and J genes are TRBV7-3 and TRBJ2-1, with TRBD2 identical over 7 bases. CDR3 size: 15 residues. Germline V gene data show CDR1 as SGHTA and CDR2 as FQGTGA. Trimming removed 0 bases from V and 4 bases from J; junction bases left unmatched: 3. CDR3 amino acids: CASSLTAGVYNEQFF. The CDR3 DNA sequence: TGTGCCAGCAGCTTAACGGCGGGGGTATACAATGAGCAGTTCTTC.

The chain is built from TRBV10-3 and TRBJ2-5; D perhaps matches TRBD2 (6 bases). The CDR3 runs 12 residues. The V gene's germline CDR1 is ENHRY and CDR2 SYGVKD. Trimming removed 0 bases at V and 11 bases at J, with 10 bases between. CDR3 sequence: CAISESGGEQYF. The CDR3 bases are TGTGCCATCAGTGAGTCGGGGGGAGAGCAGTACTTC.

The chain uses TRBV7-2 and TRBJ2-1, with 7 bases identical to TRBD1. This CDR3 is built from 17 residues. The J segment lost 9 bases and the V segment lost 1 base, leaving 15 bases of the junction unmatched. Germline lookup yields CDR1 SGHTA and CDR2 FQGNSA. CDR3 in DNA: TGTGCCAGCAGCTTAGTAGGGGGCCGGGCCCTTAGGGGTGAGCAGTTCTTC. Its protein product is CASSLVGGRALRGEQFF.

V usage is TRBV4-2 and J usage is TRBJ2-6; 12 bases match TRBD2. The CDR3 loop spans 19 amino acids. The V gene end was trimmed by 0 bases and the J gene end by 3 bases; junction bases not matched to a gene: 6. CDR1 is LGHNA and CDR2 is YNFKEQ in the germline V gene. The CDR3, as DNA: TGTGCCAGCAGCCAAGACAGGACTAGCGGGGCAGGTGGGGCCAACGTCCTGACTTTC. This translates into CASSQDRTSGAGGANVLTF.

The V and J genes are TRBV5-1 and TRBJ1-1, with 9 bases matching TRBD1. The CDR3 contains 14 residues. Germline V gene data show CDR1 as SGHRS and CDR2 as YFSETQ. V shed 5 bases, J shed 4 bases, and the junction held 6 bases outside the gene matches. DNA of the CDR3: TGCGCCAGCAGTCGGGTACAGGGGGCCACTGAAGCTTTCTTT. Translating it yields CASSRVQGATEAFF.

The chain has TRBV27 and TRBJ2-3; D uncertain. CDR3 size: 13 residues. V lost 1 base and J lost 2, with 4 bases in between. In germline, CDR1 is MNHEY, CDR2 SMNVEV (reference sequence). CDR3 loop: CASSLWATDTQYF. CDR3 coding DNA: TGTGCCAGCAGTTTATGGGCCACAGATACGCAGTATTTT.

The CDR3 sequence is CASTLGGADTDTQYF. The CDR3 nucleotides read TGTGCCAGCACCCTAGGGGGGGCAGACACAGATACGCAGTATTTT. V usage is TRBV7-9 and J usage is TRBJ2-3; tentatively, D is TRBD2 (7 bases). Germline lookup yields CDR1 SEHNR and CDR2 FQNEAQ (reference sequence). The CDR3 runs to 15 residues. The V and J ends lost 7 bases and 2 bases respectively, with 16 bases between them.

The genes are TRBV28 and TRBJ2-2; 8 nucleotides agree with TRBD2. The CDR3 runs to 13 residues. Germline lookup yields CDR1 MDHEN and CDR2 SYDVKM. Unmatched junction bases numbered 3, after V lost 8 bases and J lost 4 bases. CDR3 DNA sequence: TGTGCCAGCGGACGGGGGGGCACCGGGGAGCTGTTTTTT. It specifies CASGRGGTGELFF.